Below are 25 T cell receptor beta chains sequenced from a single sample in a study of identical twins (dated by TCRdb to 2016 to 2017). The protocol used for the library was 5' RACE. For sequencing, an Illumina HiSeq 2000 was employed. TCRdb cleaned the public reads at Q25 with fastp, built clones with MiXCR and kept in-frame beta chains. Merged by CDR3 protein, the rows form single entries marked with the most common genes and DNA. This sample comprises about 570,000 distinct CDR3 sequences, more than 9% of them detected only once. The top ten hold 2.5% to 3.5% of the sample. This sample was shared with a second study, whose subject was yellow fever vaccine responses in identical twins.

Sequenced input: PBMCs. These receptors all come from a woman aged 18-35 years in good health.

The chain has TRBV20-1 and TRBJ2-4; TRBD1 matches at 9 bases. Germline CDR1 reads DFQATT; CDR2 reads SNEGSKA (reference sequence). V was pared by 6 bases and J by 8 bases, with 11 bases of the junction left unmatched. The CDR3 covers 14 residues. In DNA form, the CDR3 reads TGCAGTGCAATACCGGGACAGGGAGGGGACATTCAGTACTTC. It codes for CSAIPGQGGDIQYF.

This chain uses TRBV5-1 with TRBJ1-4; the D is unclear. The germline V gene encodes CDR1 SGHRS and CDR2 YFSETQ. This CDR3 is built from 13 residues. Trimming left V 4 bases short and J 4 bases short, with 8 bases between. The CDR3 loop is CASSPDLNEKLFF. The CDR3 nucleotides read TGCGCCAGCAGCCCGGACCTTAATGAAAAACTGTTTTTT.

The rearrangement links TRBV7-9 to TRBJ2-3; weak D call: TRBD2 (5 bases). Germline CDR1 reads SEHNR; CDR2 reads FQNEAQ (reference sequence). Between the trimmed V and J ends, which lost 3 bases and 6 bases, there was a span of 16 bases. The CDR3 runs to 15 residues. CDR3 sequence (DNA): TGTGCCAGCAGCTTTGCGGTCCCGGGGTCGGATACGCAGTATTTT. It encodes CASSFAVPGSDTQYF.

The chain employs TRBV12-3 or TRBV12-4 and TRBJ2-7; TRBD1 matches at 11 bases. V shed 7 bases and J 5 bases; nucleotides not matched to a gene: 4. This CDR3 is built from 13 residues. Here the CDR3 DNA reads TGTGCCAGCAAGGGACAGGGGGACCACGAGCAGTACTTC. It yields the protein CASKGQGDHEQYF.

The chain employs TRBV20-1 and TRBJ2-7; D tentatively reads TRBD1 or TRBD2 (5 bases each). The CDR3 is 14 residues long. Trimming took off 3 bases at V and 2 bases at J, with 14 bases between the two ends. Germline V gene data show CDR1 as DFQATT and CDR2 as SNEGSKA (reference sequence). The CDR3 coding sequence is TGCAGTGCTAGCTGGGGTGGGGGAACCTACGAGCAGTACTTC. Protein: CSASWGGGTYEQYF.

This clonotype appeared a few times. The V gene is TRBV5-1, the J gene TRBJ1-6; D is possibly TRBD1 (5 bases). The CDR3 is 15 amino acids. The germline V gene encodes CDR1 SGHRS and CDR2 YFSETQ. Trimming pared 4 bases from V and 8 bases from J, leaving 16 bases between. The CDR3 region is CASSTLGDLDSPLHF. The CDR3 DNA reads as TGCGCCAGCAGCACCCTAGGGGATCTGGATTCACCCCTCCACTTT.

There are a few counts of this clonotype. The chain is built from TRBV7-9 and TRBJ2-5; D is perhaps TRBD2 (5 bases). Germline V gives CDR1 SEHNR, CDR2 FQNEAQ (reference sequence). The CDR3 sequence is 14 residues long. Between the trimmed V and J ends, which lost 5 bases and 5 bases, there was a span of 15 bases. The DNA for the CDR3 is TGTGCCAGCAGCCGGTCACTAGTTCGGGAGACCCAGTACTTC. This sequence encodes CASSRSLVRETQYF.

This clonotype was found a few times. CDR3 sequence (DNA): TGTGCCTGGACCGAGGACAGGGATAACGAGCAGTACTTC. Protein sequence: CAWTEDRDNEQYF. The rearrangement uses TRBV30 and TRBJ2-7, with TRBD1 matching 8 bases. Germline V lookup: CDR1 GTSNPN, CDR2 SVGIG (reference sequence). J was trimmed by 5 bases and V by 4 bases; bases with no gene match: 7. The CDR3 is made up of 13 amino acids.

This clonotype was counted only a few times. The V gene is TRBV6-5, the J gene TRBJ2-5; D remains unclear. Trimming took 2 bases from V and 1 from J, leaving 11 bases between them. CDR1 is MNHEY and CDR2 is SVGAGI in the germline V gene. This CDR3 has 15 amino acids. CDR3 loop: CASSYSAGPQETQYF. DNA for the CDR3: TGTGCCAGCAGTTACAGTGCAGGACCCCAAGAGACCCAGTACTTC.

The sample holds many counts of this clonotype. The rearrangement joins TRBV29-1 to TRBJ2-1; 11 nucleotides line up with TRBD1. With 5 bases clipped from V and 7 bases from J, the junction kept 13 bases outside the gene matches. The germline gives CDR1 SQVTM, CDR2 ANQGSEA. CDR3 length: 16 amino acids. For the CDR3, the DNA is TGCAGCGTTCCCCCCCTGGGGACAGGGGGATGGAATGAGCAGTTCTTC. Encoded protein: CSVPPLGTGGWNEQFF.

This clonotype came up a few times. The genes are TRBV20-1 and TRBJ2-4; the D is unclear. V was cut by 3 bases and J by 2 bases, with 8 bases left in between. The CDR3 is made up of 13 amino acids. Germline V gene lookup returns CDR1 DFQATT and CDR2 SNEGSKA (reference sequence). The DNA of the CDR3 is TGCAGTGCTAGTGTCACTTCCAAAAACATTCAGTACTTC. Translation: CSASVTSKNIQYF.

This clonotype was recorded a few times. The V gene is TRBV20-1, the J gene TRBJ2-7; TRBD2 matches at 13 bases. The CDR3 runs 14 residues. J was trimmed by 7 bases and V by 5 bases; bases with no gene match: 8. Per germline, CDR1 DFQATT and CDR2 SNEGSKA (reference sequence). The CDR3 nucleotides are TGCAGTGCTCCCTGGACTAGCGGGAGTGAGGAGCAGTACTTC. Its protein is CSAPWTSGSEEQYF.

This clonotype came up many times. The chain uses TRBV3-1 and TRBJ2-1; no clear D gene. CDR1 is LGHDT and CDR2 is YNNKEL in the germline V gene (reference sequence). This CDR3 has 13 amino acids. Trimming removed 0 bases at V and 7 bases at J, with 7 bases between. The CDR3 region is CASSQDQENEQFF. CDR3 DNA sequence: TGTGCCAGCAGCCAAGATCAGGAAAATGAGCAGTTCTTC.

This clonotype was seen ten or more times. J is TRBJ1-6 and V is TRBV6-6, with a weak D call TRBD1 (5 bases). This CDR3 has 15 amino acids. Trimming took 7 bases from V and 7 from J, leaving 17 bases between them. The germline V gene encodes CDR1 MNHNY and CDR2 SVGAGI (reference sequence). CDR3 sequence: CASTGGGSGNSPLHF. The CDR3 DNA follows: TGTGCCAGCACCGGGGGGGGGAGTGGGAATTCACCCCTCCACTTT.

This clonotype was recorded once. A read error may be the cause here, since a much bigger clone is one base away. No conserved phenylalanine or tryptophan ends this CDR3, so it is likely a read error. V usage is TRBV20-1 and J usage is TRBJ2-7; 8 bases line up with TRBD1. Germline loops: CDR1 DFQATT, CDR2 SNEGSKA (reference sequence). Trimming removed 4 bases from V and 2 bases from J; junction bases left unmatched: 13. The CDR3 covers 16 residues. The CDR3 here is CSAKDRQGAITYEQYS. The DNA for the CDR3 is TGCAGTGCTAAGGACCGTCAGGGGGCGATCACCTACGAGCAGTACTCC.

This clonotype was observed once. J is TRBJ1-6 and V is TRBV27, with 8 nucleotides matching TRBD1. V lost 5 bases, J lost 5 bases, and 8 bases stayed unmatched. Looked up from germline, CDR1 is MNHEY and CDR2 is SMNVEV (reference sequence). The CDR3 runs 16 residues. CDR3: CASSPILTGDNSPLHF. In nucleotides, the CDR3 is TGTGCCAGCAGTCCAATCTTGACAGGGGATAATTCACCCCTCCACTTT.

This clonotype was counted many times. The CDR3 sequence: CASSQDLWKGTGANVLTF. CDR3 in DNA: TGTGCCAGCTCACAAGACCTATGGAAGGGAACTGGGGCCAACGTCCTGACTTTC. The chain has TRBV18 and TRBJ2-6; unclear D gene. CDR3 length equals 18 residues. V shed 4 bases and J shed 2 bases, with 18 bases lying between them. Per the germline V gene, CDR1 is KGHSH and CDR2 is LQKENI.

Points on this clonotype: No conserved phenylalanine or tryptophan is present at the end of the CDR3, so a read error is the likely explanation. This sequence joins TRBV12-3 or TRBV12-4 and TRBJ2-7; a weak D match, TRBD2 (5 bases). The ends were cut back, 6 bases at V and 2 bases at J, with 17 bases in the middle. The CDR3 spans 15 residues. The CDR3 sequence: CASSYGEIQAYEQYY. DNA for the CDR3: TGTGCCAGCAGCTACGGGGAAATCCAGGCCTACGAGCAGTACTAC.

This clonotype was observed many times. V and J are TRBV20-1 and TRBJ2-7, with D possibly matching TRBD1 (5 bases). Germline-derived CDR1 and CDR2 are DFQATT and SNEGSKA (reference sequence). The ends were cut back, 3 bases at V and 1 base at J, with 10 bases in the middle. The CDR3 spans 13 residues. CDR3: CSARSPGSYEQYF. CDR3 in DNA: TGCAGTGCTAGGAGTCCAGGGTCCTACGAGCAGTACTTC.

The CDR3 here is CASSPTWQHSGNTIYF. CDR3 coding DNA: TGTGCCAGCTCACCAACTTGGCAGCACTCTGGAAACACCATATATTTT. The chain is built from TRBV18 and TRBJ1-3; D is ambiguous. V was shortened by 2 bases and J by 0 bases, with 11 bases between the two germline ends. Per germline, CDR1 KGHSH and CDR2 LQKENI. CDR3 length equals 16 residues.

Many counts were recorded for this clonotype. The rearrangement links TRBV7-2 to TRBJ2-7, with a possible D match to TRBD2 (6 bases). CDR1 is SGHTA, CDR2 FQGNSA, per germline. The ends were cut back, 5 bases at V and 2 bases at J, with 16 bases in the middle. The CDR3 totals 15 residues. The CDR3 nucleotides read TGTGCCAGCAGCCACACCGGGGGTGCCCCCTACGAGCAGTACTTC. Its protein is CASSHTGGAPYEQYF.

This clonotype appeared a few times. This rearrangement joins TRBV4-1 to TRBJ2-7; TRBD2 aligns across 10 bases. The CDR3 consists of 15 residues. Trimming cost V 6 bases and J 0 bases; bases outside gene matches: 5. CDR1 and CDR2 (germline): MGHRA, YSYEKL. The DNA for the CDR3 is TGCGCCAGCAGTTCTGGACTAGCGGTCTCCTACGAGCAGTACTTC. This gives the protein CASSSGLAVSYEQYF.

This clonotype has more than one count but fewer than ten. The V and J genes are TRBV3-1 and TRBJ2-2, with no clear D. Germline V gene sequence: CDR1 LGHDT, CDR2 YNNKEL (reference sequence). V lost 0 bases and J lost 2, with 10 bases in between. The length of the CDR3 is 16 residues. This CDR3 reads CASSQDWPINTGELFF. The CDR3 DNA reads TGTGCCAGCAGCCAAGATTGGCCTATTAACACCGGGGAGCTGTTTTTT.

This clonotype was seen only a few times. The genes are TRBV14 and TRBJ2-2; D gene ambiguous. This CDR3 contains 16 residues. V was shortened by 4 bases and J by 3 bases, with 15 bases between the two germline ends. Germline V gives CDR1 SGHDN, CDR2 FVKESK. In DNA form, the CDR3 reads TGTGCCAGCAGCCGAATTGGCTTTCTTGACACCGGGGAGCTGTTTTTT. It translates to CASSRIGFLDTGELFF.

This clonotype has at least ten counts. This chain uses TRBV20-1 with TRBJ1-1; D gene uncertain. The germline gives CDR1 DFQATT, CDR2 SNEGSKA (reference sequence). Trimming stripped 1 base from V and 1 base from J, with 10 bases between. This CDR3 spans 14 amino acids. The CDR3 nucleotides read TGCAGTGCTAGAGGGGATCCAGGGAACACTGAAGCTTTCTTT. This encodes CSARGDPGNTEAFF.